This T cell receptor beta chain was recovered during a study of Graves' ophthalmopathy and Graves' hyperthyroidism. Study conclusions and caveats: Built on 13 signatures, a model told ophthalmopathy apart from stable hyperthyroidism with about 91% sensitivity and almost 84% specificity. Ophthalmopathy progression was predicted by the model at just over 70% sensitivity and about 79% specificity.

This clonotype was found many times. No antigen is known for it. The V and J ends lost 6 bases and 7 bases respectively, with 16 bases between them. The CDR3 runs 13 residues. CDR1 and CDR2 from the germline V gene are SNHLY and FYNNEI. Amplified material comprised TCR beta CDR3 regions derived from RNA transcripts. First-round RT-PCR used HTBI primers; second-round multiplex PCR followed. MiXCR, applied by TCRdb to the multiplex PCR reads, yields one record per CDR3 protein. The profile shows approximately 700,000 distinct CDR3 sequences, roughly 40% of them singletons. Excluded: other autoimmune disease, uncontrolled infection, pregnancy or lactation.

Sequenced material: peripheral blood. The chain combines TRBV2 with TRBJ2-7, with unresolved D. This clonotype was obtained from an adult man with Graves' ophthalmopathy. The CDR3: CASSQIGLGEQYF. As DNA, the CDR3 is TGTGCCAGCAGCCAGATAGGTCTGGGAGAGCAGTACTTC.